This passage covers 9 T cell receptor beta chains from one sample sequenced in a study of technical replicates of blood from a handful of donors (dated 2017 in TCRdb). Libraries came from the immunoSEQ multiplex PCR assay. Entries here come from immuneACCESS through TCRdb and include only in-frame sequences with V and J called. Some clones fail to appear in such tables; in the studies checked, an unresolved V gene covers under half of the shortfall, and the cause of the remainder is unknown. Within this sample are tens of thousands of clones, with 93% of them counted one time only. The top ten clones comprise roughly 0.26% of the sample. The sequenced sample consisted of T cells isolated from PBMCs. The receptors were sampled from a human donor in good health.

The V and J genes are TRBV15 and TRBJ2-3, with 8 positions matching TRBD2. The CDR3 totals 16 residues. V was clipped by 0 bases and J by 1 base; unmatched bases: 3. From germline, CDR1 is LNHNV and CDR2 YYDKDF (reference sequence). The CDR3 loop reads CATSRDGAGGTDTQYF. The CDR3 coding sequence is TGTGCCACCAGCAGAGATGGAGCGGGGGGCACAGATACGCAGTATTTT.

V gene TRBV2 combines with J gene TRBJ1-2, with D possibly matching TRBD1 (5 bases). Deletions cut 7 bases from V and 2 bases from J, with 17 bases between. The CDR3 length is 15 residues. CDR1 is SNHLY, CDR2 FYNNEI, per germline. This CDR3 reads CASTEVGGSNYGYTF. The CDR3 coding sequence is TGTGCCAGCACCGAAGTCGGGGGGTCCAACTATGGCTACACCTTC.

The CDR3 DNA sequence: TGTGCCAGCAGCGGAGACGGGACAAGCTCTGGAAACACCATATATTTT. It encodes CASSGDGTSSGNTIYF. The rearrangement links TRBV9 to TRBJ1-3; a weak D match, TRBD1 (6 bases). In germline, CDR1 is SGDLS, CDR2 YYNGEE. Trimming shortened V by 3 bases and J by 0 bases, and 13 bases separated the two germline ends. The CDR3 extends over 16 amino acids. The complete variable domain, with remaining parts taken from reference TRBV9 and TRBJ1-3, reads DSGVTQTPKHLITATGQRVTLRCSPRSGDLSVYWYQQSLDQGLQFLIQYYNGEERAKGNILERFSAQQFPDLHSELNLSSLELGDSALYFCASSGDGTSSGNTIYFGEGSWLTVV.

The chain employs TRBV6-5 and TRBJ1-6; 7 nucleotides agree with TRBD1. This CDR3 spans 16 amino acids. Per germline, CDR1 MNHEY and CDR2 SVGAGI. The V gene end was trimmed by 2 bases and the J gene end by 3 bases; junction bases not matched to a gene: 4. This chain's CDR3 is CASSYRGGNYNSPLHF. The CDR3 DNA sequence: TGTGCCAGCAGTTACAGAGGGGGCAACTATAATTCACCCCTCCACTTT.

V usage is TRBV6-6 and J usage is TRBJ1-1; possible D gene TRBD1, 5 bases. Looked up from germline, CDR1 is MNHNY and CDR2 is SVGAGI (reference sequence). V lost 0 bases, J lost 3 bases, and 11 bases lay in between. The CDR3 has 15 amino acids. The CDR3 reads CASSYSNVGDTEAFF. The CDR3 nucleotides are TGTGCCAGCAGTTACTCGAATGTAGGGGACACTGAAGCTTTCTTT.

V usage is TRBV7-9 and J usage is TRBJ2-1; TRBD2 matches at 7 bases. CDR3 size: 13 residues. After removal of 0 bases from V and 9 bases from J, the junction contained 2 bases not matched to a gene. Germline V gives CDR1 SEHNR, CDR2 FQNEAQ (reference sequence). The CDR3 sequence: CASSLAGGGEQFF. CDR3 DNA sequence: TGTGCCAGCAGCTTAGCTGGGGGGGGTGAGCAGTTCTTC.

Notes on this clone: At one boundary the junction diverges from the germline segment, which might be a read error. The rearrangement joins TRBV6-1 to TRBJ1-5; 11 bases map to TRBD1. Per the germline V gene, CDR1 is MNHNS and CDR2 is SASEGT. This CDR3 has 17 amino acids. Here the CDR3 DNA reads TGTGCCAGCAGAGAAGCTCCGGGACAGGGGGGCAATCAGCCCCAGCATTTT. Its protein is CASREAPGQGGNQPQHF.

This clone was counted a single time. The chain has TRBV28 and TRBJ2-4, with D possibly being TRBD1 (6 bases). Germline CDR1 and CDR2: MDHEN and SYDVKM. The V end lost 2 bases, the J end lost 2 bases, and 10 bases lay between the germline ends. CDR3 size: 15 residues. In DNA form, the CDR3 reads TGTGCCAGCAGTTTAGGGGGCGTCCCCAAAAACATTCAGTACTTC. Translated: CASSLGGVPKNIQYF.

The chain joins TRBV19 to TRBJ2-3, with 8 bases that match TRBD2. From germline, CDR1 is LNHDA and CDR2 SQIVND (reference sequence). CDR3 length: 14 residues. The V segment lost 2 bases and the J segment 6 bases; nucleotides outside the gene matches: 4. CDR3 DNA: TGTGCCAGTAGTATATCGGGGGGGAGGGATACGCAGTATTTT. Translation gives CASSISGGRDTQYF.